The entry below describes one T cell receptor beta chain. Its target is not known. The protocol was immunoSEQ multiplex PCR, while the TCRdb copy is restricted to in-frame clones and leaves out a portion. Of approximately 100,000 clones detected, roughly 87% appear once; the ten largest clones hold about a sixth. During the collection period, no donor immune events like infections were recorded. The sample belongs to a study of identifying expanded T cells in peripheral blood. Overall study findings and caveats: Variance in clone template counts between approximately two-week samples significantly increased with total template count across all healthy donors. Differentially abundant clones: roughly 1.2 between replicates, approximately 15 at approximately two weeks, under 25 at four.

V lost 0 bases to trimming and J lost 6 bases; unmatched junction nucleotides: 26. The CDR3 extends over 23 amino acids. Germline V gene sequence: CDR1 LGHNA, CDR2 YNFKEQ. The receptor was isolated from a person aged 18 to 75 in good health. Sequencing input: blood. The chain is built from TRBV4-2 and TRBJ2-2; TRBD2 matches at 9 bases. This CDR3 reads CASSQDPYYLAPLSGGFAGELFF. Here the CDR3 DNA reads TGTGCCAGCAGCCAAGATCCCTACTATCTTGCCCCGTTAAGCGGGGGGTTTGCCGGGGAGCTGTTTTTT.